This T cell receptor (beta chain) was obtained from a study of blood T cells in healthy people across ages. Study-wide results and caveats: In long-lived donors, naive CD4+ cell counts and diversity exceeded those of aged donors.

The use of a sample-barcoded 5' primer and a J-beta primer mix characterized a second PCR of about 7 to 12 cycles. TCRdb re-analysed the 5' RACE reads in MiXCR, keeping a single row per CDR3 protein. The sample yields 1.5 million to 2 million distinct CDR3 sequences, roughly 28% seen once. Whenever a sample was processed, at least 6.5 million PBMCs were isolated. Germline lookup yields CDR1 SQVTM and CDR2 ANQGSEA. This CDR3 is 13 amino acids long. V gave up 0 bases and J gave up 11 bases; unmatched junction bases: 7. A few counts support this clonotype. Antigen unknown. The V gene is TRBV29-1, the J gene TRBJ1-5, with 7 bases lining up with TRBD1. Sequenced sample: blood. The clonotype was recovered from a woman in her 30s in good health. CDR3 in amino acids: CSVEEGGQETQHF. The CDR3 nucleotides read TGCAGCGTTGAAGAAGGGGGCCAAGAGACCCAGCATTTT.